Presented here are 25 T cell receptor beta chains from one specimen sequenced in a study of T cells in Graves' hyperthyroidism and ophthalmopathy. RNA transcripts gave rise to amplified TCR beta CDR3 regions. An initial round of RT-PCR targeting the TCR CDR3 relied on the HTBI primer set. TCRdb reprocessed the multiplex PCR reads via MiXCR and lists one record per CDR3 protein. The sample shows 300,000 to 350,000 distinct CDR3 sequences, more than 11% of them seen only once. Sequenced: blood. The source is a woman under 40 with Graves' hyperthyroidism.

In this sample, this clonotype turned up many times. The chain links TRBV6-1 to TRBJ1-2; 12 positions match TRBD1. Germline values: CDR1 MNHNS, CDR2 SASEGT. This CDR3 is 18 amino acids long. The J segment lost 8 bases and the V segment lost 5 bases, leaving 18 bases of the junction unmatched. The chain's CDR3 is CASSYAVRDRGLYTGYTF. DNA for the CDR3: TGTGCCAGCAGTTACGCCGTCCGGGACAGGGGGCTCTATACCGGCTACACCTTC.

This chain connects TRBV7-9 to TRBJ2-5; 7 nucleotides match TRBD1. The germline CDR1 and CDR2 sequences are SEHNR and FQNEAQ (reference sequence). With V trimmed by 5 bases and J by 1 base, 10 bases remained unmatched. The CDR3 runs to 16 residues. CDR3 in amino acids: CASSPTKGQIQETQYF. As DNA, the CDR3 is TGTGCCAGCAGCCCCACGAAGGGACAGATCCAAGAGACCCAGTACTTC.

This clonotype came up many times. The rearrangement joins TRBV2 to TRBJ2-3; no clear D gene. This CDR3 has 14 amino acids. CDR1 is SNHLY and CDR2 is FYNNEI in the germline V gene. Trimming removed 3 bases from V and 2 bases from J, with 9 bases in between. In DNA, the CDR3 is TGTGCCAGCAGTGATTGGTTTTACACAGATACGCAGTATTTT. Protein product: CASSDWFYTDTQYF.

This clonotype was recorded many times. V gene TRBV6-2 or TRBV6-3 combines with J gene TRBJ1-1; D gene ambiguous. CDR1 MNHEY and CDR2 SVGEGT come from the germline V gene. The CDR3 contains 12 residues. Deletions cut 5 bases from V and 3 bases from J, with 7 bases between. The CDR3 region is CASSVSYTEAFF. The CDR3, as DNA: TGTGCCAGCAGTGTCTCGTACACTGAAGCTTTCTTT.

This clonotype was detected many times. The chain employs TRBV27 and TRBJ2-7; the D gene is possibly TRBD2 (6 bases). V was shortened by 8 bases and J by 1 base, with 12 bases between the two germline ends. The CDR3 loop spans 13 amino acids. Germline CDR1 and CDR2: MNHEY and SMNVEV (reference sequence). The CDR3 reads CASWGVASYEQYF. In DNA form, the CDR3 reads TGTGCCAGCTGGGGGGTAGCGTCCTACGAGCAGTACTTC.

This clonotype was counted ten times or more. V is TRBV2 and J is TRBJ1-1; the D gene is possibly TRBD1 (5 bases). The germline V gene encodes CDR1 SNHLY and CDR2 FYNNEI. V lost 7 bases and J lost 0, with 12 bases in between. The length of the CDR3 is 14 residues. CDR3 residues: CASIGGQVNTEAFF. The CDR3 DNA reads as TGTGCCAGCATTGGGGGTCAGGTGAACACTGAAGCTTTCTTT.

The rearrangement uses TRBV4-2 and TRBJ2-1, with D possibly being TRBD2 (6 bases). Per the germline V gene, CDR1 is LGHNA and CDR2 is YNFKEQ. Trimming removed 1 base at V and 7 bases at J, with 14 bases between. This CDR3 has 15 amino acids. CDR3 nucleotide sequence: TGTGCCAGCAGCCAAGGGGGGGAGCAGTTGAATGAGCAGTTCTTC. Its translation is CASSQGGEQLNEQFF.

V and J are TRBV3-1 and TRBJ1-2; D is uncertain. The ends were cut back, 0 bases at V and 7 bases at J, with 6 bases in the middle. Germline V gene lookup returns CDR1 LGHDT and CDR2 YNNKEL (reference sequence). This CDR3 comprises 12 residues. CDR3 nucleotide sequence: TGTGCCAGCAGCCAAGATTTCTTTGGCTACACCTTC. Amino acid sequence: CASSQDFFGYTF.

There are many counts of this clonotype. The chain uses TRBV11-2 and TRBJ2-3, with 8 bases fitting TRBD2. The CDR3 is made up of 18 amino acids. V trimming: 2 bases; J trimming: 1 base; junction bases outside the gene matches: 11. The germline V gene has CDR1 SGHAT and CDR2 FQNNGV. CDR3 nucleotide sequence: TGTGCCAGCAGCTTACTCCTAGCGGGTCTGTCTGGCACAGATACGCAGTATTTT. Translation: CASSLLLAGLSGTDTQYF. Full variable domain (outside the CDR3, taken from reference TRBV11-2 and TRBJ2-3): EAGVAQSPRYKIIEKRQSVAFWCNPISGHATLYWYQQILGQGPKLLIQFQNNGVVDDSQLPKDRFSAERLKGVDSTLKIQPAKLEDSAVYLCASSLLLAGLSGTDTQYFGPGTRLTVL.

This clonotype occurred a few times. V usage is TRBV20-1 and J usage is TRBJ2-1, with a possible D match to TRBD2 (5 bases). The germline V and J ends were trimmed by 4 bases and 3 bases, with 10 bases remaining between them. This CDR3 contains 13 residues. From germline, CDR1 is DFQATT and CDR2 SNEGSKA (reference sequence). CDR3 DNA: TGCAGTGCTACCGGGATTTTCTACAATGAGCAGTTCTTC. Its translation is CSATGIFYNEQFF.

CDR3 sequence: CASSLAGLTGRGQYEQYF. CDR3 in DNA: TGTGCCAGCAGCTTAGCGGGCTTGACAGGTCGAGGGCAATACGAGCAGTACTTC. J is TRBJ2-7 and V is TRBV7-9; possible D gene TRBD1, 6 bases. Germline CDR1 SEHNR, CDR2 FQNEAQ (reference sequence). The CDR3 sequence is 18 residues long. The germline V and J ends were trimmed by 0 bases and 4 bases, with 22 bases remaining between them.

This clonotype was recorded many times. The chain employs TRBV29-1 and TRBJ2-7; 9 nucleotides line up with TRBD1. The junction had 11 bases not matched to a gene; V was cut back by 6 bases and J by 5 bases. The germline V gene has CDR1 SQVTM and CDR2 ANQGSEA. The CDR3 extends over 14 amino acids. For the CDR3, the DNA is TGCAGCGTCGATGCCGGGACAGGGTGGGACGAGCAGTACTTC. Amino acids: CSVDAGTGWDEQYF.

The rearrangement uses TRBV12-3 or TRBV12-4 and TRBJ1-1, with D tentatively TRBD1 (5 bases). Trimming left V 8 bases short and J 10 bases short, with 20 bases between. This CDR3 is built from 13 residues. The CDR3 reads CASGGRPGPAAFF. The CDR3 DNA reads TGTGCCAGCGGGGGACGCCCGGGCCCGGCAGCTTTCTTT.

The chain is built from TRBV20-1 and TRBJ2-7, with TRBD1 as a possible D gene (5 bases). This CDR3 region has 12 residues. The V gene lost 6 bases and the J gene lost 2 bases, with 11 bases spanning the gap. CDR1 is DFQATT and CDR2 is SNEGSKA in the germline V gene (reference sequence). The CDR3 protein is CSARAPTYEQYF. CDR3 DNA: TGCAGTGCCAGGGCCCCGACCTACGAGCAGTACTTC.

The chain is built from TRBV7-3 and TRBJ2-1, with D unresolved. V lost 5 bases and J lost 13, with 6 bases in between. CDR3 length: 9 residues. In germline, CDR1 is SGHTA, CDR2 FQGTGA. In nucleotides, the CDR3 is TGTGCCAGCAGCGGGCACCAGTTCTTC. Its protein product is CASSGHQFF. The full variable domain, its missing parts supplied by reference TRBV7-3 and TRBJ2-1, is GAGVSQTPSNKVTEKGKYVELRCDPISGHTALYWYRQSLGQGPEFLIYFQGTGAADDSGLPNDRFFAVRPEGSVSTLKIQRTERGDSAVYLCASSGHQFFGPGTRLTVL.

This clonotype was detected only a few times. One base away lies a much larger clone, so this may be a sequencing read error. V and J are TRBV7-2 and TRBJ2-3; D may match TRBD1 or TRBD2 (5 bases each). This CDR3 spans 14 amino acids. CDR1 is SGHTA, CDR2 FQGNSA, per germline. The CDR3, as DNA: TGTGCCAGCAGCTTACGGGACCTCACAGGTACGCAGTATTTT. Translation: CASSLRDLTGTQYF.

This clonotype was recorded many times. The rearrangement uses TRBV11-2 and TRBJ2-1; 12 bases match TRBD2. The ends lost 5 bases at V and 6 bases at J; junction bases unmatched: 8. Germline-derived CDR1 and CDR2 are SGHAT and FQNNGV. CDR3 size: 16 residues. The CDR3 DNA reads TGTGCCAGCAGCGTCAGACTAGCGGGAGATTTCAATGAGCAGTTCTTC. Residues: CASSVRLAGDFNEQFF.

This clonotype has more than one count but fewer than ten. V is TRBV30 and J is TRBJ1-1; D may be TRBD1 (6 bases). V was pared by 2 bases and J by 13 bases, with 14 bases between. This CDR3 spans 11 amino acids. Germline lookup yields CDR1 GTSNPN and CDR2 SVGIG (reference sequence). CDR3 region: CAWSITGSVFF. The CDR3 coding sequence is TGTGCCTGGAGTATAACAGGGTCTGTTTTCTTT. Using reference TRBV30 and TRBJ1-1 for the parts outside the CDR3, the full variable domain is SQTIHQWPATLVQPVGSPLSLECTVEGTSNPNLYWYRQAAGRGLQLLFYSVGIGQISSEVPQNLSASRPQDRQFILSSKKLLLSDSGFYLCAWSITGSVFFGQGTRLTVV.

This clonotype was seen a handful of times. The rearrangement uses TRBV15 and TRBJ2-2; 15 nucleotides line up with TRBD2. The CDR3 is made up of 19 amino acids. The junction had 13 bases not matched to a gene; V was cut back by 5 bases and J by 6 bases. The V gene's germline CDR1 is LNHNV and CDR2 YYDKDF (reference sequence). This CDR3 is CATSGGLAGGIGTPGELFF. Here the CDR3 DNA reads TGTGCCACCAGCGGGGGACTAGCGGGAGGTATCGGTACTCCCGGGGAGCTGTTTTTT.

In this sample, this clonotype turned up many times. The chain uses TRBV25-1 and TRBJ2-5, with D unresolved. The CDR3 totals 13 residues. V gave up 1 base and J gave up 2 bases, with 5 bases separating them. In germline, CDR1 is MGHDK, CDR2 SYGVNS. The CDR3 loop is CASSEWWQETQYF. CDR3 bases: TGTGCCAGCAGTGAATGGTGGCAAGAGACCCAGTACTTC.

This chain links TRBV25-1 with TRBJ2-5, with 7 bases aligning to TRBD2. This CDR3 has 16 residues. CDR1 is MGHDK, CDR2 SYGVNS, per germline. V lost 3 bases, J lost 5 bases, and 12 bases stayed unmatched. The CDR3 coding sequence is TGTGCCAGCAGTGATAGCCCCCAGCGGGGAAGGGAGACCCAGTACTTC. The encoded protein is CASSDSPQRGRETQYF.

This clonotype appeared many times. The chain carries TRBV28 and TRBJ1-2, with D perhaps TRBD1 (6 bases). Looked up from germline, CDR1 is MDHEN and CDR2 is SYDVKM. V lost 3 bases, J lost 5 bases, and 13 bases lay in between. This CDR3 region has 14 residues. CDR3 coding DNA: TGTGCCAGCAGTTTGGGGGGGCGCCATTATGGCTACACCTTC. The encoded protein is CASSLGGRHYGYTF.

The rearrangement links TRBV12-3 or TRBV12-4 to TRBJ2-5; no clear D gene. Deletions cut 6 bases from V and 2 bases from J, with 13 bases between. The CDR3 is made up of 14 amino acids. The CDR3 DNA sequence: TGTGCCAGCAGCCTTGGCACAGAACAAGAGACCCAGTACTTC. Translated: CASSLGTEQETQYF.

This clonotype has only a few counts. The chain has TRBV7-9 and TRBJ2-7; tentative D call: TRBD2 (7 bases). Germline assignment: CDR1 SEHNR and CDR2 FQNEAQ (reference sequence). V lost 5 bases, J lost 6 bases, and 14 bases lay in between. CDR3 size: 13 residues. The CDR3 reads CASSPGGLPEQYF. Written as DNA, the CDR3 is TGTGCCAGCAGCCCCGGGGGGCTCCCCGAGCAGTACTTC.

This clonotype came up many times. V and J are TRBV7-8 and TRBJ2-1; D is uncertain. The CDR3 totals 17 residues. From germline, CDR1 is SGHVS and CDR2 FQNEAQ. Trimming took off 2 bases at V and 5 bases at J, with 19 bases between the two ends. The CDR3 nucleotides are TGTGCCAGCAGCTTATACGGTGGCCCCCGCGACCACAATGAGCAGTTCTTC. Translation gives CASSLYGGPRDHNEQFF.